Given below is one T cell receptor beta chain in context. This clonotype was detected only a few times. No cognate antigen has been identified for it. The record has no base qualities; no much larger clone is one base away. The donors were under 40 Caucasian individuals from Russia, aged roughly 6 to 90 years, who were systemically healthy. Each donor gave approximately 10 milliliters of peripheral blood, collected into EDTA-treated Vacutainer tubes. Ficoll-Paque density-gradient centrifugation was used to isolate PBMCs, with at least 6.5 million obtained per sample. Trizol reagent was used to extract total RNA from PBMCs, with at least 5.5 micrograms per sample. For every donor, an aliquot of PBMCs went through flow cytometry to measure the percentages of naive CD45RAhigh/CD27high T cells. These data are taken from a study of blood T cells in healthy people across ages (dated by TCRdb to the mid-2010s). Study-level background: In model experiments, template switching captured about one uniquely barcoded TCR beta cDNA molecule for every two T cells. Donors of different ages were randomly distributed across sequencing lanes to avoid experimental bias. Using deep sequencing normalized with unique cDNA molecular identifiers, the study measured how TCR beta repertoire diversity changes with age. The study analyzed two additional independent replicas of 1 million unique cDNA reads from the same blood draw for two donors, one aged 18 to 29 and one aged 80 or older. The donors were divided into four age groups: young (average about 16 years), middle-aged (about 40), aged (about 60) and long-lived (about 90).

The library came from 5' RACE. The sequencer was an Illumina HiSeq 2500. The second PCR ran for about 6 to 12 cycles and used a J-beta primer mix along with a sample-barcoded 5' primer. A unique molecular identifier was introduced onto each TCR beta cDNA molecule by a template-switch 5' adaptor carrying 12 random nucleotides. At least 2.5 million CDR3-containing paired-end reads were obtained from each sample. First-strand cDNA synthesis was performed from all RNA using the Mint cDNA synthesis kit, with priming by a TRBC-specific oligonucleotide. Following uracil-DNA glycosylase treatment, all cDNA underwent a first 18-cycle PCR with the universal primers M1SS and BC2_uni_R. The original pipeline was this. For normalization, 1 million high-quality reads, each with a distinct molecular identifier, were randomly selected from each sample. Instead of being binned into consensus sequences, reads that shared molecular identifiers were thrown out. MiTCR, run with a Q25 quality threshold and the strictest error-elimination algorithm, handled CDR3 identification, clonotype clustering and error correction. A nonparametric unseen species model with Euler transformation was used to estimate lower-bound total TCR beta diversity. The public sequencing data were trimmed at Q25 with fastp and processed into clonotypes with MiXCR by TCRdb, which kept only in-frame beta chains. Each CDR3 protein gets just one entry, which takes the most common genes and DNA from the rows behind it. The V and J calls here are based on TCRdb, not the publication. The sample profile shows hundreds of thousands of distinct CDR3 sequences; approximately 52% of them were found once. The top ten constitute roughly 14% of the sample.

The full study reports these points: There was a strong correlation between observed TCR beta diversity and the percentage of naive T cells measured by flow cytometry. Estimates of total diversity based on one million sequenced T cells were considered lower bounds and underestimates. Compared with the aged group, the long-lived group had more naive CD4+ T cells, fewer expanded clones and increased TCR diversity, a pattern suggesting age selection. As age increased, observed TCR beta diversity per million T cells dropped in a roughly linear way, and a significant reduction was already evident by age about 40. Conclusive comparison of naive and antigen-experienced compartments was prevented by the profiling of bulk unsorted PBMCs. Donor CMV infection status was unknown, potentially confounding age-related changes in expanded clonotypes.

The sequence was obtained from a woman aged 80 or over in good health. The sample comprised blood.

The CDR3 has the sequence CASSVNSGQETQYF. The DNA sequence is given as TGTGCCAGCAGCGTAAATAGCGGACAAGAGACCCAGTACTTC. The receptor chain draws on TRBV7-7 and TRBJ2-7; the best D guess is TRBD2, with 6 bases matching. The assigned J gene may be wrong: the sequence end matches TRBJ2-5 better. From cysteine to phenylalanine, the CDR3 is 14 amino acids long. The read is trimmed to its CDR3 DNA, 42 bases read in frame from base 1. CDR1 and CDR2, per the germline V gene (reference sequence), are SSHAT and FNYEAQ.